This TCR beta chain appears in the sequencing data of a study of blood T cell repertoires in COVID-19. Study-wide background: The study drew acute and convalescent COVID-19 samples from the United States, Italy and Spain.

Adults between roughly 18 and 89 years of age took part from 24 US areas. Assignment of participants to cohorts was predicated upon participant-reported clinical history. In the authors' workflow: By means of reference gene primer amplification, nucleated cell counts were estimated. TCRdb's copy holds only in-frame clones and misses some; the assay was immunoSEQ multiplex PCR. The V and J calls and clone size are taken from that table; D and trimming were inferred from the DNA. The table lists some 240,000 clones, 85% of them singletons. This clonotype was sampled from a woman aged 50 to 65 who had been exposed to COVID-19. The specimen was PBMCs or T cells enriched from blood (not recorded which).

The CDR3 sequence: CASSTRTSPTDTQYF. CDR3 DNA sequence: TGTGCCAGCAGCACCAGGACTTCCCCCACAGATACGCAGTATTTT. The V and J genes are TRBV9 and TRBJ2-3; D might be TRBD2 (5 bases). The germline V and J ends were trimmed by 4 bases and 2 bases, with 14 bases remaining between them. The V gene's germline CDR1 is SGDLS and CDR2 YYNGEE. The CDR3 sequence is 15 residues long.